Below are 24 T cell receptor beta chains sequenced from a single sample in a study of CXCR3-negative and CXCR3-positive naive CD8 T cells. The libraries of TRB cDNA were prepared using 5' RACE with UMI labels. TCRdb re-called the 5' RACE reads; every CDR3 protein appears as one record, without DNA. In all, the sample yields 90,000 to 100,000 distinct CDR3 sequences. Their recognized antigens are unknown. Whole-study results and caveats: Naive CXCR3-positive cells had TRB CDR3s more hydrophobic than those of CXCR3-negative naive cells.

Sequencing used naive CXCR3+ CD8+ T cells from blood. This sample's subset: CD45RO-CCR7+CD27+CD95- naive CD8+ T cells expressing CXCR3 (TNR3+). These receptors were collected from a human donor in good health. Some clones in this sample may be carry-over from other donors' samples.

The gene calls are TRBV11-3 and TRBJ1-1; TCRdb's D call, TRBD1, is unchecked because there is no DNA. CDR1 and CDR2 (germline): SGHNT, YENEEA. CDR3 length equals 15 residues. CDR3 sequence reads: CASSSSRGVRSEAFF.

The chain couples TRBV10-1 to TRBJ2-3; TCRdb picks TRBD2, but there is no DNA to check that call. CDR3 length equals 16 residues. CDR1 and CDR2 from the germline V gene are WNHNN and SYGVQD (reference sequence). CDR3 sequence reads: CASSDRTFQLTDTQYF.

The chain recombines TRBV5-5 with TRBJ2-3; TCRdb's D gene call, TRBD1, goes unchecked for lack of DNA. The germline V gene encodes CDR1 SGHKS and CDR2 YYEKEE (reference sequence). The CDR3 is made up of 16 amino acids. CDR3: CASSPRTGGYTDTQYF.

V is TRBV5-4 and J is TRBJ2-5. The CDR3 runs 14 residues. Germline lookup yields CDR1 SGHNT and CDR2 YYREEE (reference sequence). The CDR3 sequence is CASSLEQSQETQYF.

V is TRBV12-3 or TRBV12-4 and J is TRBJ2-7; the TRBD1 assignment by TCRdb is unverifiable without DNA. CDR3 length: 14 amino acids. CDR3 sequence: CASSSLVGTGEQYF.

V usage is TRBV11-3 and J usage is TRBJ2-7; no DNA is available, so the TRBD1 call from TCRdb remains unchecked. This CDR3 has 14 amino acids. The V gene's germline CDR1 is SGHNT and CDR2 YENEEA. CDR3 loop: CASRTNRGPGEQYF.

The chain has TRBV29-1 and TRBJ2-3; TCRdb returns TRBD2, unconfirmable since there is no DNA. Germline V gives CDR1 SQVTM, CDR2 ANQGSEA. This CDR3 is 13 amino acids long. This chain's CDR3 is CSSRDYGADTQYF.

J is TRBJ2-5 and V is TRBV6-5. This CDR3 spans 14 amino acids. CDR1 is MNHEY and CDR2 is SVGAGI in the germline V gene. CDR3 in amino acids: CASSYRLTQETQYF.

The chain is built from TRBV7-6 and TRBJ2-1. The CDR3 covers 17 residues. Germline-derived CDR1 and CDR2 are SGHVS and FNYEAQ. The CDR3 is CASSLVGSWSSYNEQFF.

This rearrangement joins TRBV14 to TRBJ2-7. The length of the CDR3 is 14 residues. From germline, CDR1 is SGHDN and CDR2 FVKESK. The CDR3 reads CASSHRQVGYEQYF.

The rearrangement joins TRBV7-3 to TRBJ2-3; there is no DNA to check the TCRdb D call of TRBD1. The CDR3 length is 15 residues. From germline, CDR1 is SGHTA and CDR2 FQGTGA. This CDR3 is CASSATGGAKDTQYF. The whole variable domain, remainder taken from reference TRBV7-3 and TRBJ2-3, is GAGVSQTPSNKVTEKGKYVELRCDPISGHTALYWYRQSLGQGPEFLIYFQGTGAADDSGLPNDRFFAVRPEGSVSTLKIQRTERGDSAVYLCASSATGGAKDTQYFGPGTRLTVL.

CDR3 sequence reads: CASSRFTGAASSYEQYF. This chain joins TRBV4-2 and TRBJ2-7; the TRBD1 assignment by TCRdb is unverifiable without DNA. The germline V gene encodes CDR1 LGHNA and CDR2 YNFKEQ. The CDR3 is 17 amino acids.

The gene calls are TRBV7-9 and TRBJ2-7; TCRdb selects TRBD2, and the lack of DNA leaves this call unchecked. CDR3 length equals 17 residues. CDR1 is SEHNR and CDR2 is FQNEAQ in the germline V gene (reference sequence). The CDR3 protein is CASSLFPSGGGSYEQYF.

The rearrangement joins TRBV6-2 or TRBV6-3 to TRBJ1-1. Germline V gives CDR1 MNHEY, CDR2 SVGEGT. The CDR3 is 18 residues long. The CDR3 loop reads CASMVNLAQGGWHTEAFF.

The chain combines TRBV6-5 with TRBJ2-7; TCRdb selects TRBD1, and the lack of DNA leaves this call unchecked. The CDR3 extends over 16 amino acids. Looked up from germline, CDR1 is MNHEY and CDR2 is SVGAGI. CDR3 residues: CASSYLGGSGSYEQYF.

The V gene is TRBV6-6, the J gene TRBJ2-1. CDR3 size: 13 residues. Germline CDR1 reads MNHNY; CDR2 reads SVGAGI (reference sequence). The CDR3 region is CASSYSRYNEQFF.

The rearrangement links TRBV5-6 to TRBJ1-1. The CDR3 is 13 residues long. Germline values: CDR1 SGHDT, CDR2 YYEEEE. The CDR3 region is CASSAAGGTEAFF.

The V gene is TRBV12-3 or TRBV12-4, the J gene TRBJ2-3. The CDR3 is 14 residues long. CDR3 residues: CASSLSSPADTQYF.

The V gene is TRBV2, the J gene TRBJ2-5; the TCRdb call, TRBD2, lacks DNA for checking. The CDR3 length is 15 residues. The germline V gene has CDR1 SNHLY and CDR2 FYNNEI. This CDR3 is CASSRYRDNQETQYF.

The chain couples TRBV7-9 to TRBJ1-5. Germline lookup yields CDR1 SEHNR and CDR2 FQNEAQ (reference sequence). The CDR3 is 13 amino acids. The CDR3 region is CASSPDSDQPQHF.

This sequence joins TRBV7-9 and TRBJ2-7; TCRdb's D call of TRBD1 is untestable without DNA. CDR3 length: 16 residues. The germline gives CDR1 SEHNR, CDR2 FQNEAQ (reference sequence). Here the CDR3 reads CASSLLDRGRSYEQYF. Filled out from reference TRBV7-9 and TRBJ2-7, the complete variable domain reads DTGVSQNPRHKITKRGQNVTFRCDPISEHNRLYWYRQTLGQGPEFLTYFQNEAQLEKSRLLSDRFSAERPKGSFSTLEIQRTEQGDSAMYLCASSLLDRGRSYEQYFGPGTRLTVT.

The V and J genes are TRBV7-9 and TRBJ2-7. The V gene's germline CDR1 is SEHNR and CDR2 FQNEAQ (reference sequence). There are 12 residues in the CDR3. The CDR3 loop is CASSLARNEQYF.

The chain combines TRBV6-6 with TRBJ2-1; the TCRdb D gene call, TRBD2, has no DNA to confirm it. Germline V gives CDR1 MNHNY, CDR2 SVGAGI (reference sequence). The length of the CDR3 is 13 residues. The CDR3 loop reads CASSYAAGNEQFF.

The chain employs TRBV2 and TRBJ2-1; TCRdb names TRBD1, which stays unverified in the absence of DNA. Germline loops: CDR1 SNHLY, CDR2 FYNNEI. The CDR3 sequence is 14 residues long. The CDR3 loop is CASARTGGGVEQFF.